One and the same sample provided the 15 T cell receptor beta chains below, sequenced in a study of OX40 agonist ivuxolimab in advanced cancers. Produced via immunoSEQ multiplex PCR; TCRdb's table is partial and in-frame only. Of 67,000 or so clones listed, approximately 90% were seen once; the top ten hold 0.9% to 1.2%. The specimen was CD4+ or CD8+ T cells sorted from blood, collected in a trial of the OX40 agonist ivuxolimab. Receptors were obtained from an adult with an advanced solid tumor such as melanoma, head and neck, liver or kidney cancer.

The chain joins TRBV6-6 to TRBJ1-2; D not resolved. In germline, CDR1 is MNHNY, CDR2 SVGAGI (reference sequence). This CDR3 has 12 amino acids. Trimming stripped 2 bases from V and 6 bases from J, with 7 bases between. The CDR3 DNA is TGTGCCAGCAGTTACAATGGGGATGGCTACACCTTC. Translated: CASSYNGDGYTF.

The rearrangement joins TRBV19 to TRBJ2-7; 11 positions match TRBD2. This CDR3 comprises 16 residues. CDR1 LNHDA and CDR2 SQIVND come from the germline V gene (reference sequence). V shed 7 bases and J 4 bases; nucleotides not matched to a gene: 12. The chain's CDR3 is CASTPGVTSGSYEQYF. CDR3 in DNA: TGTGCCAGTACCCCGGGGGTTACTAGCGGGAGTTACGAGCAGTACTTC.

The rearrangement links TRBV6-5 to TRBJ1-2; 8 bases agree with TRBD1. Germline V lookup: CDR1 MNHEY, CDR2 SVGAGI. V lost 6 bases to trimming and J lost 7 bases; unmatched junction nucleotides: 4. The CDR3 is 12 residues long. The DNA of the CDR3 is TGTGCCAGCAGGACAGGGGCGGGTGGCTACACCTTC. It is translated as CASRTGAGGYTF.

The chain has TRBV5-1 and TRBJ2-1; D perhaps matches TRBD2 (5 bases). CDR3 size: 15 residues. Germline CDR1 reads SGHRS; CDR2 reads YFSETQ. Trimming shortened V by 0 bases and J by 8 bases, and 15 bases separated the two germline ends. The DNA of the CDR3 is TGCGCCAGCAGCTTGGGAGCGGAACCGGAGTATGAGCAGTTCTTC. This codes for CASSLGAEPEYEQFF.

This clone was seen only a few times. The chain couples TRBV28 to TRBJ2-5; D call uncertain. Trimming removed 3 bases from V and 4 bases from J, with 12 bases in between. CDR3 length: 14 residues. Germline CDR1 MDHEN, CDR2 SYDVKM. The CDR3 is CASSFSTSGETQYF. CDR3 sequence (DNA): TGTGCCAGCAGTTTTTCTACGAGTGGAGAGACCCAGTACTTC.

This chain joins TRBV18 and TRBJ1-3, with no clear D. This CDR3 contains 15 residues. CDR1 is KGHSH, CDR2 LQKENI, per germline. V lost 0 bases and J 4 bases, leaving 10 bases between the germline ends. CDR3 protein: CASSPPGIIGNTIYF. The CDR3 DNA is TGTGCCAGCTCACCACCGGGGATAATCGGAAACACCATATATTTT. Looking up the rest from reference TRBV18 and TRBJ1-3 gives the full variable domain: NAGVMQNPRHLVRRRGQEARLRCSPMKGHSHVYWYRQLPEEGLKFMVYLQKENIIDESGMPKERFSAEFPKEGPSILRIQQVVRGDSAAYFCASSPPGIIGNTIYFGEGSWLTVV.

The rearrangement links TRBV28 to TRBJ2-7, with TRBD2 matching over 7 bases. The CDR3 is 13 amino acids. Germline CDR1 and CDR2: MDHEN and SYDVKM. The V and J ends lost 5 bases and 2 bases, in that order; junction bases with no gene match: 3. The CDR3, as DNA: TGTGCCAGCAGTCGGGACTACACCTACGAGCAGTACTTC. Amino acids: CASSRDYTYEQYF. The entire variable domain, with the rest obtained from reference TRBV28 and TRBJ2-7, is as follows: DVKVTQSSRYLVKRTGEKVFLECVQDMDHENMFWYRQDPGLGLRLIYFSYDVKMKEKGDIPEGYSVSREKKERFSLILESASTNQTSMYLCASSRDYTYEQYFGPGTRLTVT.

The genes are TRBV27 and TRBJ1-2; 8 positions match TRBD1. The trim removed 5 bases at V and 4 bases at J, leaving 6 bases unmatched. CDR3 length: 14 residues. Germline V gene sequence: CDR1 MNHEY, CDR2 SMNVEV (reference sequence). The CDR3 sequence is CASSAGQGVYGYTF. Written as DNA, the CDR3 is TGTGCCAGCAGTGCCGGACAGGGTGTCTATGGCTACACCTTC.

The chain employs TRBV6-1 and TRBJ2-5, with no clear D. Looked up from germline, CDR1 is MNHNS and CDR2 is SASEGT. The CDR3 is made up of 14 amino acids. The ends were cut back, 1 base at V and 0 bases at J, with 6 bases in the middle. The CDR3 bases are TGTGCCAGCAGTGAAGGCTTGTACCAAGAGACCCAGTACTTC. It codes for CASSEGLYQETQYF.

The V gene is TRBV28, the J gene TRBJ2-7, with TRBD2 matching 7 bases. The V segment lost 5 bases and the J segment 3 bases; nucleotides outside the gene matches: 7. The CDR3 consists of 14 residues. Germline lookup yields CDR1 MDHEN and CDR2 SYDVKM. The CDR3 spells CASSIAGVRYEQYF. CDR3 coding DNA: TGTGCCAGCAGTATCGCGGGAGTTCGCTACGAGCAGTACTTC.

This chain uses TRBV28 with TRBJ1-1; D uncertain. This CDR3 is built from 15 residues. Germline-derived CDR1 and CDR2 are MDHEN and SYDVKM. V was pared by 2 bases and J by 1 base, with 11 bases between. CDR3 region: CASSLRRRPNTEAFF. DNA for the CDR3: TGTGCCAGCAGTTTACGCAGGAGACCGAACACTGAAGCTTTCTTT.

The V gene is TRBV6-1, the J gene TRBJ2-5, with D perhaps matching TRBD1 (5 bases). With 4 bases removed from V and 5 bases from J, the gap between germline ends came to 14 bases. The CDR3 runs 14 residues. From germline, CDR1 is MNHNS and CDR2 SASEGT. The CDR3 nucleotides read TGTGCCAGCAGTGGGGCAGGGTTTAGGGAGACCCAGTACTTC. Protein: CASSGAGFRETQYF.

In DNA, the CDR3 is TGTGCCAGCAGCTTAGTGCTAGCCCGCACAGATACGCAGTATTTT. Translating it yields CASSLVLARTDTQYF. The J gene is TRBJ2-3, the V gene TRBV11-1, with TRBD2 as a possible D gene (5 bases). Trimming took 1 base from V and 1 from J, leaving 9 bases between them. The CDR3 length is 15 residues. CDR1 and CDR2 from the germline V gene are SGHAT and FQDESV (reference sequence).

The chain combines TRBV29-1 with TRBJ1-2; the match to TRBD1 covers 7 bases. V shed 8 bases, J shed 3 bases, and the junction held 6 bases outside the gene matches. The CDR3 extends over 12 amino acids. Germline assignment: CDR1 SQVTM and CDR2 ANQGSEA. CDR3 nucleotide sequence: TGCAGCACCCTCACAGGGGACTATGGCTACACCTTC. It yields the protein CSTLTGDYGYTF.

The chain employs TRBV7-3 and TRBJ2-1, with TRBD2 matching over 10 bases. Germline-derived CDR1 and CDR2 are SGHTA and FQGTGA. V lost 5 bases and J lost 8; bases outside the gene matches: 6. The CDR3 is 14 residues long. In nucleotides, the CDR3 is TGTGCCAGCAGCAACGGACTAGCGGAGGATGAGCAGTTCTTC. Amino acids: CASSNGLAEDEQFF.